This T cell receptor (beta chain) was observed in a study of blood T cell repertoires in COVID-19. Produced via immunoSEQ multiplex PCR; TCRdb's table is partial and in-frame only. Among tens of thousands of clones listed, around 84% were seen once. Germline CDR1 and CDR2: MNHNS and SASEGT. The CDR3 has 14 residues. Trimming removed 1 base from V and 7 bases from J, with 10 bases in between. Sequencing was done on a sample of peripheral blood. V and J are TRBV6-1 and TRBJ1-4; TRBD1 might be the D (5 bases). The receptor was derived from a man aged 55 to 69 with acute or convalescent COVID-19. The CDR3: CASSEGRQGEKLFF. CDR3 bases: TGTGCCAGCAGTGAAGGTCGGCAGGGTGAAAAACTGTTTTTT.